These 24 T cell receptor beta chains share one sample of origin, sequenced in a study of memory B cells and T cells in multiple sclerosis. CFSE-dim autoproliferating and CFSE-high non-proliferating T cells from unstimulated culture were sequenced separately. Replicate wells were pooled after more than 6 days of stimulus-free culture of 5x10^7 CFSE-labeled PBMCs. Sequencing used immunoSEQ multiplex PCR; TCRdb keeps in-frame clones, though not all of them. This sample has 25,000 to 35,000 clones; around 88% occur once, and the top ten carry roughly 3%. Their antigen targets remain unknown. Sequencing input: PBMCs from blood kept in culture. These receptors all stem from a human donor with multiple sclerosis.

This clone is a singleton in its sample. The genes are TRBV27 and TRBJ2-1, with D possibly being TRBD1 or TRBD2 (5 bases each). V lost 1 base, J lost 0 bases, and 7 bases lay in between. Germline V gene sequence: CDR1 MNHEY, CDR2 SMNVEV (reference sequence). This CDR3 has 15 amino acids. As DNA, the CDR3 is TGTGCCAGCAGTTTATGGGGGAGCTCCTACAATGAGCAGTTCTTC. Translated, it gives CASSLWGSSYNEQFF.

The table lists this clone with a few counts. The chain combines TRBV6-1 with TRBJ2-7, with TRBD1 as a possible D gene (6 bases). V was cut by 6 bases and J by 0 bases, with 12 bases left in between. The germline CDR1 and CDR2 sequences are MNHNS and SASEGT. The CDR3 is 14 residues long. This CDR3 is CASRGTPNSYEQYF. Here the CDR3 DNA reads TGTGCCAGCAGGGGGACACCGAACTCCTACGAGCAGTACTTC.

This chain connects TRBV28 to TRBJ1-1; weak D call: TRBD1 (5 bases). Looked up from germline, CDR1 is MDHEN and CDR2 is SYDVKM. V shed 7 bases and J shed 1 base, with 13 bases lying between them. The CDR3 is 14 amino acids. For the CDR3, the DNA is TGTGCCAGCAAAGAATCCGGGACGAACACTGAAGCTTTCTTT. This sequence encodes CASKESGTNTEAFF. Supplemented by reference TRBV28 and TRBJ1-1, the full variable domain reads DVKVTQSSRYLVKRTGEKVFLECVQDMDHENMFWYRQDPGLGLRLIYFSYDVKMKEKGDIPEGYSVSREKKERFSLILESASTNQTSMYLCASKESGTNTEAFFGQGTRLTVV.

The V and J genes are TRBV18 and TRBJ1-1, with 9 bases matching TRBD1. V lost 1 base, J lost 3 bases, and 9 bases stayed unmatched. CDR1 is KGHSH and CDR2 is LQKENI in the germline V gene. The CDR3 is made up of 17 amino acids. The CDR3, as DNA: TGTGCCAGCTCACCACTTATTACGGGACAGGGCTACACTGAAGCTTTCTTT. Translating gives CASSPLITGQGYTEAFF.

This sequence joins TRBV29-1 and TRBJ1-1; D gene uncertain. The germline V gene encodes CDR1 SQVTM and CDR2 ANQGSEA. The CDR3 sequence is 11 residues long. V lost 4 bases to trimming and J lost 6 bases, with 9 bases between them. The CDR3 protein is CSVVLVAEAFF. CDR3 DNA: TGCAGCGTTGTGCTGGTCGCTGAAGCTTTCTTT.

The chain recombines TRBV5-1 with TRBJ2-7; perhaps D is TRBD1 or TRBD2 (5 bases each). Germline lookup yields CDR1 SGHRS and CDR2 YFSETQ. CDR3 length equals 17 residues. Trimming cost V 0 bases and J 0 bases, with 16 bases left between them. The CDR3 coding sequence is TGCGCCAGCAGCTTGGATCCGGTGGGGACCAGCTCCTACGAGCAGTACTTC. It yields the protein CASSLDPVGTSSYEQYF.

This sequence joins TRBV18 and TRBJ1-1; no clear D. Trimming stripped 1 base from V and 2 bases from J, with 11 bases between. The CDR3 runs to 15 residues. Germline assignment: CDR1 KGHSH and CDR2 LQKENI. The CDR3 region is CASSPQRMVNTEAFF. In DNA, the CDR3 is TGTGCCAGCTCACCACAGCGGATGGTCAACACTGAAGCTTTCTTT.

In nucleotides, the CDR3 is TGCGCCAGCAGCCCTAGAAAGCTGAGGGGCGTACTTGGGGCTTTCTTT. Protein: CASSPRKLRGVLGAFF. The rearrangement uses TRBV5-1 and TRBJ1-1, with a weak D call TRBD1 (5 bases). CDR1 and CDR2 from the germline V gene are SGHRS and YFSETQ. The V end was cut by 4 bases, the J end by 11 bases, with 27 bases between. The CDR3 loop spans 16 amino acids.

CDR3 DNA sequence: TGTGCCAGCAGTTTATCTTTTGGAAAACTGTTTTTT. It encodes CASSLSFGKLFF. The chain is built from TRBV27 and TRBJ1-4; D is undetermined. From germline, CDR1 is MNHEY and CDR2 SMNVEV (reference sequence). V was trimmed by 0 bases and J by 10 bases, leaving 6 bases between them. The CDR3 contains 12 residues.

The CDR3 nucleotides read TGTGCCAGCAGTGTCGGGTCCTCCTACGAGCAGTACTTC. It yields the protein CASSVGSSYEQYF. The J gene is TRBJ2-7, the V gene TRBV2; D unclear. In germline, CDR1 is SNHLY, CDR2 FYNNEI. The CDR3 is made up of 13 amino acids. The ends were cut back, 4 bases at V and 0 bases at J, with 7 bases in the middle. The entire variable domain, with the rest obtained from reference TRBV2 and TRBJ2-7, is as follows: EPEVTQTPSHQVTQMGQEVILRCVPISNHLYFYWYRQILGQKVEFLVSFYNNEISEKSEIFDDQFSVERPDGSNFTLKIRSTKLEDSAMYFCASSVGSSYEQYFGPGTRLTVT.

The chain recombines TRBV19 with TRBJ1-1, with D perhaps matching TRBD1 (6 bases). The V end lost 6 bases, the J end lost 4 bases, and 15 bases lay between the germline ends. This CDR3 is built from 14 residues. Germline V gene data show CDR1 as LNHDA and CDR2 as SQIVND (reference sequence). The DNA of the CDR3 is TGTGCCAGTAGGAAGGAGGGGGGGTTCACTGAAGCTTTCTTT. This gives the protein CASRKEGGFTEAFF.

This clone was seen just once. The rearrangement joins TRBV5-1 to TRBJ2-7; D not resolved. This CDR3 is built from 14 residues. Trimming shortened V by 0 bases and J by 2 bases, and 9 bases separated the two germline ends. From germline, CDR1 is SGHRS and CDR2 YFSETQ. In nucleotides, the CDR3 is TGCGCCAGCAGCTTGGATCAGGCGACCTACGAGCAGTACTTC. This gives the protein CASSLDQATYEQYF.

The chain combines TRBV4-1 with TRBJ1-1; 8 bases match TRBD1. There are 17 residues in the CDR3. Unmatched junction bases numbered 11, after V lost 0 bases and J lost 5 bases. CDR1 and CDR2 (germline): MGHRA, YSYEKL. CDR3 amino acids: CASSQDRGTGGGTEAFF. For the CDR3, the DNA is TGCGCCAGCAGCCAAGATCGTGGGACAGGCGGAGGAACTGAAGCTTTCTTT.

The chain recombines TRBV4-2 with TRBJ1-2; 7 bases are a match to TRBD1. Unmatched junction bases numbered 10, after V lost 0 bases and J lost 6 bases. The germline gives CDR1 LGHNA, CDR2 YNFKEQ. CDR3 length: 16 residues. The CDR3 sequence is CASSQESAGGWDGYTF. The CDR3 DNA is TGTGCCAGCAGCCAAGAATCGGCAGGGGGGTGGGATGGCTACACCTTC.

This clone was detected only a few times. The J gene is TRBJ1-6, the V gene TRBV30, with D uncertain. Germline assignment: CDR1 GTSNPN and CDR2 SVGIG (reference sequence). Between the trimmed V and J ends, which lost 4 bases and 16 bases, there was a span of 5 bases. The length of the CDR3 is 8 residues. For the CDR3, the DNA is TGTGCCTGGATCCCACTCCACTTT. Encoded protein: CAWIPLHF.

The genes are TRBV5-1 and TRBJ1-2, with D uncertain. Germline CDR1 reads SGHRS; CDR2 reads YFSETQ. V was cut by 4 bases and J by 2 bases, with 15 bases left in between. This CDR3 is 15 amino acids long. The CDR3 sequence is CASSPRAGGNYGYTF. Here the CDR3 DNA reads TGCGCCAGCAGCCCGCGGGCGGGTGGGAACTATGGCTACACCTTC.

The V and J genes are TRBV5-1 and TRBJ1-1, with a tentative D call TRBD1 (6 bases). V was clipped by 5 bases and J by 5 bases, with 10 bases between them. CDR1 SGHRS and CDR2 YFSETQ come from the germline V gene. The CDR3 has 12 residues. The CDR3: CASRLGGTEAFF. DNA of the CDR3: TGCGCCAGCAGATTAGGGGGGACTGAAGCTTTCTTT.

This clone was seen only once. V is TRBV20-1 and J is TRBJ2-3; D ambiguous. The V end was cut by 5 bases, the J end by 4 bases, with 7 bases between. Germline CDR1 DFQATT, CDR2 SNEGSKA (reference sequence). This CDR3 contains 11 residues. The chain's CDR3 is CSALAPDTQYF. The CDR3, as DNA: TGCAGTGCTTTAGCCCCAGATACGCAGTATTTT.

The chain combines TRBV10-3 with TRBJ1-6; no clear D. This CDR3 region has 15 residues. Deletions cut 0 bases from V and 10 bases from J, with 13 bases between. Germline CDR1 ENHRY, CDR2 SYGVKD. CDR3 nucleotide sequence: TGTGCCATCAGTGAGTCTTCCCAAGGCCTCTCACCCCTCCACTTT. This encodes CAISESSQGLSPLHF.

The chain combines TRBV9 with TRBJ2-7; D is ambiguous. The CDR3 sequence is 14 residues long. V was pared by 0 bases and J by 2 bases, with 9 bases between. Looked up from germline, CDR1 is SGDLS and CDR2 is YYNGEE. The CDR3 nucleotides are TGTGCCAGCAGCGTAGCTACGATCCCCTACGAGCAGTACTTC. Translation: CASSVATIPYEQYF.

The CDR3 DNA follows: TGTGCCTCGCGGGACAGTTACACAGATACGCAGTATTTT. Protein: CASRDSYTDTQYF. V gene TRBV18 combines with J gene TRBJ2-3, with D perhaps TRBD1 (7 bases). V was pared by 11 bases and J by 2 bases, with 14 bases between. Germline V CDR1 and CDR2: KGHSH, LQKENI. The CDR3 length is 13 residues.

The chain is built from TRBV10-1 and TRBJ2-7; possible D gene TRBD1, 6 bases. The CDR3 loop spans 14 amino acids. Trimming stripped 3 bases from V and 5 bases from J, with 14 bases between. Per the germline V gene, CDR1 is WNHNN and CDR2 is SYGVQD (reference sequence). CDR3 region: CASSDPNRADEQYF. The CDR3 DNA sequence: TGCGCCAGCAGTGACCCGAACAGGGCCGACGAGCAGTACTTC.

This chain uses TRBV4-1 with TRBJ1-1, with 7 nucleotides matching TRBD1. The trim removed 4 bases at V and 0 bases at J, leaving 8 bases unmatched. This CDR3 is built from 16 residues. Germline V gene data show CDR1 as MGHRA and CDR2 as YSYEKL. CDR3 amino acids: CASSPSNRGMNTEAFF. The CDR3 coding sequence is TGCGCCAGCAGCCCGTCTAACAGGGGTATGAACACTGAAGCTTTCTTT.

This clone was counted once. The J gene is TRBJ1-1, the V gene TRBV29-1, with D possibly matching TRBD1 (5 bases). Deletions cut 0 bases from V and 4 bases from J, with 9 bases between. Germline V lookup: CDR1 SQVTM, CDR2 ANQGSEA. CDR3 length: 13 residues. CDR3 protein: CSVEDRVSTEAFF. CDR3 DNA: TGCAGCGTTGAAGACAGGGTGAGCACTGAAGCTTTCTTT. The full variable domain, with the rest looked up from reference TRBV29-1 and TRBJ1-1, is SAVISQKPSRDICQRGTSLTIQCQVDSQVTMMFWYRQQPGQSLTLIATANQGSEATYESGFVIDKFPISRPNLTFSTLTVSNMSPEDSSIYLCSVEDRVSTEAFFGQGTRLTVV.